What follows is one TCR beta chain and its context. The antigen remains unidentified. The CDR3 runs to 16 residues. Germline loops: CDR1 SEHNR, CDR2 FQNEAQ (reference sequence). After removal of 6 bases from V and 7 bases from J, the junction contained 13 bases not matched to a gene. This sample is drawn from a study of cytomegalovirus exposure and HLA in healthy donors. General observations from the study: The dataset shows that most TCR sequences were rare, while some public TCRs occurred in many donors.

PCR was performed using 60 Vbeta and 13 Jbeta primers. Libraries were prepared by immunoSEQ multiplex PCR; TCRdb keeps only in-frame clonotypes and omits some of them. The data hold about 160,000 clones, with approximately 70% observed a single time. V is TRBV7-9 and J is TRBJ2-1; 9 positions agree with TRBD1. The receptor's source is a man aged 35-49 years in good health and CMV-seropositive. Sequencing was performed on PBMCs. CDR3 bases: TGTGCCAGCAGTCCAACCACCGGGACAGGGTATAATGAGCAGTTCTTC. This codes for CASSPTTGTGYNEQFF.